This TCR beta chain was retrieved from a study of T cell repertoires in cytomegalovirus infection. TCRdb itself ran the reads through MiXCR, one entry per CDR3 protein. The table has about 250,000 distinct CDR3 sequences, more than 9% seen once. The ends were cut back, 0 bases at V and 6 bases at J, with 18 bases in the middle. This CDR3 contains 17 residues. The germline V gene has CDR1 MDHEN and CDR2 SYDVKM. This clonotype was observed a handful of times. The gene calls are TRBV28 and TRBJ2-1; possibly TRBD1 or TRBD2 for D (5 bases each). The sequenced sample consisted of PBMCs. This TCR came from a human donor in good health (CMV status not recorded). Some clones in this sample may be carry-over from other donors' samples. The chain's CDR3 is CASSLWVGQGASNEQFF. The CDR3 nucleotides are TGTGCCAGCAGTTTATGGGTCGGCCAGGGAGCCTCCAATGAGCAGTTCTTC.